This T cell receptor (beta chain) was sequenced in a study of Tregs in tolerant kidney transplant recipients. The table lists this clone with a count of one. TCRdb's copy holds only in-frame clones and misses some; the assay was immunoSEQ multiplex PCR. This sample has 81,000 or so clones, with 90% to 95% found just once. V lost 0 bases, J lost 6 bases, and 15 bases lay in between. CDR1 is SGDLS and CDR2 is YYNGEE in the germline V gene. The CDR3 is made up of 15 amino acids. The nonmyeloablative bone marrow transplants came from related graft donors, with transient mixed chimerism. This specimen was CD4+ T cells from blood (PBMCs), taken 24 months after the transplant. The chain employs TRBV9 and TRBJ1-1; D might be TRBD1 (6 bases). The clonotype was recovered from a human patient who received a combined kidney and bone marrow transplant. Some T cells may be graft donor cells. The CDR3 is CASSVGGGHVAEAFF. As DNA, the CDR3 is TGTGCCAGCAGCGTAGGGGGGGGGCATGTAGCTGAAGCTTTCTTT. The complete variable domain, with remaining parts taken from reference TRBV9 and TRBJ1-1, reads DSGVTQTPKHLITATGQRVTLRCSPRSGDLSVYWYQQSLDQGLQFLIQYYNGEERAKGNILERFSAQQFPDLHSELNLSSLELGDSALYFCASSVGGGHVAEAFFGQGTRLTVV.